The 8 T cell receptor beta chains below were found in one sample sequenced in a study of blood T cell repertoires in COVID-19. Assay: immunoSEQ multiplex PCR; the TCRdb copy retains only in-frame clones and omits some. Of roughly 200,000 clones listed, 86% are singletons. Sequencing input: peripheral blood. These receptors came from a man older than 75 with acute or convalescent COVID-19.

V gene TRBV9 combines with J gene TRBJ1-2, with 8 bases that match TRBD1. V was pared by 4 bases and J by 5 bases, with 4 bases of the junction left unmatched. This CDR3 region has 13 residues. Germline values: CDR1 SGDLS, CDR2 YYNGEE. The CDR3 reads CASSLGTGYGYTF. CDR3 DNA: TGTGCCAGCAGCCTAGGGACAGGATATGGCTACACCTTC.

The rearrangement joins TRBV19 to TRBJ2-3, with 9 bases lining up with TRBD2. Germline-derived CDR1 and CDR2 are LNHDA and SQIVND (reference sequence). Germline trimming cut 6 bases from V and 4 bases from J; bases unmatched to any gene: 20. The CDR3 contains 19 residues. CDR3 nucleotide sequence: TGTGCCAGTAGACTACAGGGTTCGTGGTCAGCGGGAGGCGCAGATACGCAGTATTTT. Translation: CASRLQGSWSAGGADTQYF. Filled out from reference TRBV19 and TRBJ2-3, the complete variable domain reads DGGITQSPKYLFRKEGQNVTLSCEQNLNHDAMYWYRQDPGQGLRLIYYSQIVNDFQKGDIAEGYSVSREKKESFPLTVTSAQKNPTAFYLCASRLQGSWSAGGADTQYFGPGTRLTVL.

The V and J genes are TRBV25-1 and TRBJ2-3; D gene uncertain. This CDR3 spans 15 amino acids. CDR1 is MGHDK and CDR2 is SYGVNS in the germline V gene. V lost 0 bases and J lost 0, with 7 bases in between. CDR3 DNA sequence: TGTGCCAGCAGTGAATACGCTACTAGCACAGATACGCAGTATTTT. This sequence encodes CASSEYATSTDTQYF.

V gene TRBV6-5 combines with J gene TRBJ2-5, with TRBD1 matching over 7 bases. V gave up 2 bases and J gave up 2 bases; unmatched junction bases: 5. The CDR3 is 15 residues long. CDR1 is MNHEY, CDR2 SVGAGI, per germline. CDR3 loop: CASSYGTATQETQYF. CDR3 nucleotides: TGTGCCAGCAGTTACGGGACAGCAACACAAGAGACCCAGTACTTC.

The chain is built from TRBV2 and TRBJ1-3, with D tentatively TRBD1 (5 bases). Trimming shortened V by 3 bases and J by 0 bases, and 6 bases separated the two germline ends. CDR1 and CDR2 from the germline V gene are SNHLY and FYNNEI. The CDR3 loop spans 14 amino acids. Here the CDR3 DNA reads TGTGCCAGCAGTGACCAGGGCTCTGGAAACACCATATATTTT. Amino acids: CASSDQGSGNTIYF.

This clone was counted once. In DNA form, the CDR3 reads TGTGCCAGCAGCCAAGAATCGCCTAGCGGGAGACGTAAATCCACCTACGAGCAGTACGTC. Residues: CASSQESPSGRRKSTYEQYV. The chain combines TRBV3-1 (or the pseudogene TRBV3-2) with TRBJ2-7, with TRBD2 matching 10 bases. CDR3 length: 20 residues. The V gene's germline CDR1 is LGHDT and CDR2 YNNKEL (reference sequence). Trimming removed 0 bases from V and 2 bases from J; junction bases left unmatched: 16.

The CDR3 here is CASLLGRNTEAFF. In DNA form, the CDR3 reads TGTGCCAGCCTACTCGGGAGGAACACTGAAGCTTTCTTT. This chain connects TRBV18 to TRBJ1-1; D gene unclear. Germline-derived CDR1 and CDR2 are KGHSH and LQKENI. Between the trimmed V and J ends, which lost 8 bases and 1 base, there was a span of 11 bases. The CDR3 sequence is 13 residues long.

The CDR3 is CASSLALGAANGELFF. In nucleotides, the CDR3 is TGTGCCAGCAGCTTAGCGCTGGGAGCAGCCAACGGGGAGCTGTTTTTT. The chain combines TRBV7-2 with TRBJ2-2, with a weak D call TRBD2 (5 bases). Germline CDR1 SGHTA, CDR2 FQGNSA. CDR3 size: 16 residues. Trimming left V 0 bases short and J 7 bases short, with 15 bases between.